The present entry profiles one T cell receptor (beta chain) with its context. It is unclear where the CDR3 begins or ends on the DNA, so no DNA is shown, and the CDR3 is as TCRdb lists it. Clones were read by immunoSEQ multiplex PCR, and TCRdb kept only the in-frame ones, dropping some. This table holds about 190,000 clones, 80% found once. The sample comes from a study of blood T cell repertoires in COVID-19. With termini counted, the CDR3 has 16 amino acids. The V call is TRBV21-1, the J call TRBJ1-2; the tabulated D call, TRBD1, remains unverified against the DNA. TRBV21-1 is deemed a pseudogene. Material for sequencing was peripheral blood. The source of this sequence is a man aged 55 to 69 with acute or convalescent COVID-19. CDR3 amino acids: CASSKYVGQGIDGYTF.